This T cell receptor (beta chain) was found in a study of blood T cell repertoires in COVID-19 (dated by TCRdb to the early 2020s). Background on the whole study: Collaborator samples came from the United States, Italy and Spain and covered acute and convalescent phases of COVID-19. Samples were obtained from the ongoing ImmuneRACE study (first 160 participants) and from some 1,200 subjects provided by 6 global collaborators. Sample metadata almost always included a de-identified subject ID, COVID-19 status, age in years and sex. The repertoires were released in a freely available public database intended as a resource for research on the immune response to SARS-CoV-2. Where available, HLA class I and class II types were obtained from metadata supplied by the sample provider rather than from assay-based typing. The prospective study material was composed of cDNA or gDNA derived from T cells, B-cell-depleted T cells, or PBMCs. Subjects who had been exposed to COVID-19, were actively infected with it, or had recovered from it provided the deeply sampled blood TCRbeta repertoires that made up the dataset. What the research found in general, with its limitations: The amount of clinical and demographic metadata varied by source and participant and was provided uncurated.

TCRbeta CDR3 regions were amplified from genomic DNA using the immunoSEQ Assay, a bias-controlled multiplex PCR. Concerning the study's data processing: Within the assay, amplification of reference gene primers was used to estimate how many nucleated cells each sample contained. To quantify the absolute abundance of each unique TCRbeta CDR3 rearrangement, sequence reads were collapsed and filtered. For each sample, productive Simpson clonality was calculated as the square root of Simpson's diversity index over productive rearrangements. The source is immuneACCESS, and TCRdb retained only in-frame sequences with V and J called. Part of the clones is not carried over; for the studies checked, unresolved V genes explain less than half of this, and the remainder is unexplained. V, J and clone size were drawn from that table, and D and trimming were deduced from the DNA. This sample lists 250,000 to 300,000 clones; roughly 80% were detected once. The ten biggest clones cover 4.1% of the sample.

In the prospective study, participants were about 18 to 100 years old, resided in about two dozen geographic areas of the United States, and were enrolled through a virtual design. To assign participants to cohorts, the prospective study relied on clinical history that participants themselves reported in a screening survey and a study questionnaire. Mobile phlebotomists in the prospective study collected whole blood, serum and a nasopharyngeal or oropharyngeal swab from every participant. Additional blood draws and questionnaires over an approximately two-month period could optionally be provided by prospective study participants. Prospective study blood samples were shipped either frozen or at room temperature before DNA extraction. This clone was counted a single time. Its antigen is not yet known. Base qualities are not at hand, and no much larger clone is one base apart. What was sequenced was PBMCs or T cells enriched from blood (not recorded which). This receptor was obtained from a young man with acute COVID-19.

The bases are TGCGCCAGCAGCGGATTGACAGGGAGCACAGATACGCAGTATTTT. Translated, it gives CASSGLTGSTDTQYF. The sequence is built from TRBV5-1 and TRBJ2-3; the central 7 bases match TRBD1. CDR1 and CDR2 are read off the germline V gene as SGHRS and YFSETQ. The CDR3 has 15 amino acids, counting the end cysteine and phenylalanine. This entry keeps only the CDR3 DNA: 45 bases, framed from base 1. V ends up 4 bases short and J 0 bases short, with an unmatched junction base count of 5. This CDR3, with the reference TRBV5-1 and TRBJ2-3 proteins standing in past its ends, gives the full variable domain KAGVTQTPRYLIKTRGQQVTLSCSPISGHRSVSWYQQTPGQGLQFLFEYFSETQRNKGNFPGRFSGRQFSNSRSEMNVSTLELGDSALYLCASSGLTGSTDTQYFGPGTRLTVL.